This entry lists 30 T cell receptor beta chains sequenced from one sample in a study of blood T cell repertoires in COVID-19. The method was immunoSEQ multiplex PCR; TCRdb's version includes in-frame clones alone and lacks a portion of them. The sample contains under 200,000 clones, over 70% of which appear only once. Input material: peripheral blood. All receptors come from a man between 60 and 70 years old with acute or convalescent COVID-19.

This clone was counted a single time. The chain recombines TRBV24-1 with TRBJ2-1; TRBD1 is a possible D gene (6 bases). The CDR3 consists of 16 residues. The V end lost 4 bases, the J end lost 0 bases, and 12 bases lay between the germline ends. The germline CDR1 and CDR2 sequences are KGHDR and SFDVKD. The CDR3: CATSDQQGSSYNEQFF. The CDR3 DNA reads TGTGCCACCAGTGACCAACAGGGAAGCTCCTACAATGAGCAGTTCTTC.

The CDR3 reads CASSIGAGQNEKLFF. The CDR3 nucleotides are TGTGCCAGTAGTATAGGGGCTGGGCAGAATGAAAAACTGTTTTTT. The rearrangement joins TRBV19 to TRBJ1-4; D unclear. The germline gives CDR1 LNHDA, CDR2 SQIVND (reference sequence). The germline V and J ends were trimmed by 1 base and 5 bases, with 11 bases remaining between them. This CDR3 has 15 amino acids. Variable domain in full (rest from reference TRBV19 and TRBJ1-4): DGGITQSPKYLFRKEGQNVTLSCEQNLNHDAMYWYRQDPGQGLRLIYYSQIVNDFQKGDIAEGYSVSREKKESFPLTVTSAQKNPTAFYLCASSIGAGQNEKLFFGSGTQLSVL.

The J gene is TRBJ1-5, the V gene TRBV27, with 9 bases that match TRBD1. CDR1 and CDR2 (germline): MNHEY, SMNVEV (reference sequence). With 6 bases clipped from V and 2 bases from J, the junction kept 5 bases outside the gene matches. This CDR3 region has 15 residues. In nucleotides, the CDR3 is TGTGCCAGCAGCCCGGACAGGGGAGGCAATCAGCCCCAGCATTTT. This gives the protein CASSPDRGGNQPQHF.

A single count supports this clone. The chain employs TRBV15 and TRBJ2-7; 8 bases match TRBD2. Germline V gives CDR1 LNHNV, CDR2 YYDKDF (reference sequence). This CDR3 spans 15 amino acids. The junction had 4 bases not matched to a gene; V was cut back by 1 base and J by 2 bases. The CDR3 sequence: CATSRVREGTYEQYF. The CDR3 nucleotides are TGTGCCACCAGCAGAGTTCGGGAGGGCACCTACGAGCAGTACTTC.

The chain has TRBV9 and TRBJ2-1, with a possible D match to TRBD2 (5 bases). This CDR3 is built from 16 residues. Looked up from germline, CDR1 is SGDLS and CDR2 is YYNGEE. V lost 4 bases, J lost 0 bases, and 14 bases lay in between. The CDR3 is CASSPAAGGSYNEQFF. CDR3 in DNA: TGTGCCAGCAGCCCCGCTGCGGGCGGCTCCTACAATGAGCAGTTCTTC.

The J gene is TRBJ1-5, the V gene TRBV19; D uncertain. CDR1 LNHDA and CDR2 SQIVND come from the germline V gene (reference sequence). The germline V and J ends were trimmed by 5 bases and 6 bases, with 17 bases remaining between them. CDR3 length: 15 amino acids. The CDR3 here is CASSPGVRVTQPQHF. As DNA, the CDR3 is TGTGCCAGTAGTCCTGGGGTGAGGGTGACTCAGCCCCAGCATTTT.

This chain connects TRBV5-1 to TRBJ2-7; D is perhaps TRBD1 (7 bases). Per the germline V gene, CDR1 is SGHRS and CDR2 is YFSETQ. The CDR3 runs 16 residues. V dropped 0 bases and J dropped 2 bases, with 15 bases sitting between them. The CDR3 spells CASSLDGGQTAYEQYF. The CDR3 nucleotides read TGCGCCAGCAGCTTGGACGGGGGACAGACAGCCTACGAGCAGTACTTC.

The chain combines TRBV2 with TRBJ2-1, with 9 positions matching TRBD2. Germline CDR1 and CDR2: SNHLY and FYNNEI. V lost 7 bases to trimming and J lost 1 base; unmatched junction nucleotides: 5. This CDR3 has 15 amino acids. As DNA, the CDR3 is TGTGCCAGCACCCCGGCGGGAGGGTCCTACAATGAGCAGTTCTTC. Translated, it gives CASTPAGGSYNEQFF.

This rearrangement joins TRBV19 to TRBJ2-7, with 7 bases fitting TRBD2. With 9 bases clipped from V and 2 bases from J, the junction kept 10 bases outside the gene matches. Germline CDR1 reads LNHDA; CDR2 reads SQIVND (reference sequence). The CDR3 has 14 amino acids. Here the CDR3 DNA reads TGTGCCAGATGCGGGGGACCCGGGCCCTACGAGCAGTACTTC. Its protein product is CARCGGPGPYEQYF.

V usage is TRBV6-6 and J usage is TRBJ1-1; 8 positions match TRBD1. Losses at the gene ends were 7 bases for V and 6 bases for J; bases not matched to a gene: 16. CDR1 and CDR2 from the germline V gene are MNHNY and SVGAGI (reference sequence). The CDR3 runs to 16 residues. CDR3 protein: CASKPAGGLLDAEAFF. The CDR3 nucleotides are TGTGCCAGCAAACCTGCAGGGGGCTTGTTGGATGCTGAAGCTTTCTTT.

V usage is TRBV4-1 and J usage is TRBJ1-6; 8 bases agree with TRBD1. CDR3 length: 16 amino acids. Trimming cost V 0 bases and J 9 bases; bases outside gene matches: 7. Germline V gives CDR1 MGHRA, CDR2 YSYEKL. CDR3 protein: CASSQEPGGVISPLHF. CDR3 sequence (DNA): TGCGCCAGCAGCCAAGAGCCAGGGGGCGTAATTTCACCCCTCCACTTT.

The V call is TRBV7-7, the J call TRBJ2-5; D may be TRBD2 (6 bases). The CDR3 is 15 residues long. The ends were cut back, 5 bases at V and 2 bases at J, with 15 bases in the middle. Germline-derived CDR1 and CDR2 are SSHAT and FNYEAQ (reference sequence). The CDR3 loop is CASSTRDGIQETQYF. The CDR3 nucleotides read TGTGCCAGCAGCACGCGGGACGGAATACAAGAGACCCAGTACTTC.

This chain links TRBV6-5 with TRBJ1-1; D is undetermined. V lost 6 bases and J lost 1, with 12 bases in between. Germline lookup yields CDR1 MNHEY and CDR2 SVGAGI. The CDR3 runs 14 residues. The CDR3 region is CASRVRAGNTEAFF. CDR3 DNA: TGTGCCAGCAGGGTAAGAGCAGGGAACACTGAAGCTTTCTTT.

This clone came up a few times. V and J are TRBV19 and TRBJ1-5, with D possibly matching TRBD1 (6 bases). The CDR3 runs 13 residues. Trimming removed 10 bases at V and 6 bases at J, with 16 bases between. CDR1 and CDR2 from the germline V gene are LNHDA and SQIVND (reference sequence). Written as DNA, the CDR3 is TGTGCCACCCAGGACAGCCGGGGTCAGCCCCAGCATTTT. Encoded protein: CATQDSRGQPQHF. Drawing the rest from reference TRBV19 and TRBJ1-5, the complete variable domain is DGGITQSPKYLFRKEGQNVTLSCEQNLNHDAMYWYRQDPGQGLRLIYYSQIVNDFQKGDIAEGYSVSREKKESFPLTVTSAQKNPTAFYLCATQDSRGQPQHFGDGTRLSIL.

The chain employs TRBV14 and TRBJ1-1, with unresolved D. V dropped 4 bases and J dropped 0 bases, with 6 bases sitting between them. This CDR3 comprises 13 residues. The germline CDR1 and CDR2 sequences are SGHDN and FVKESK. The CDR3 sequence: CASSPSLNTEAFF. CDR3 sequence (DNA): TGTGCCAGCAGCCCTTCCTTGAACACTGAAGCTTTCTTT.

The chain links TRBV3-1 (or the pseudogene TRBV3-2) to TRBJ1-2; D is undetermined. CDR1 and CDR2 from the germline V gene are LGHDT and YNNKEL (reference sequence). The CDR3 runs to 13 residues. The V end lost 0 bases, the J end lost 8 bases, and 10 bases lay between the germline ends. CDR3 DNA sequence: TGTGCCAGCAGCCAAGATTTTAGGGAGGGCTACACCTTC. This encodes CASSQDFREGYTF.

The V gene is TRBV6-1, the J gene TRBJ1-6, with D perhaps TRBD1 (6 bases). The CDR3 extends over 16 amino acids. Trimming stripped 3 bases from V and 6 bases from J, with 15 bases between. Germline values: CDR1 MNHNS, CDR2 SASEGT. The CDR3, as DNA: TGTGCCAGCAGTGATCAGCCCCAGGGGCTTAATTCACCCCTCCACTTT. This sequence encodes CASSDQPQGLNSPLHF.

As concerns this clone: Within the sample, other DNA sequences also encode this same CDR3. The gene calls are TRBV18 and TRBJ1-6, with 7 bases that match TRBD1. Trimming removed 6 bases from V and 2 bases from J; junction bases left unmatched: 4. This CDR3 is 15 amino acids long. CDR1 is KGHSH and CDR2 is LQKENI in the germline V gene. CDR3 loop: CASSPGTAYNSPLHF. CDR3 DNA sequence: TGTGCCAGCTCCCCTGGGACAGCCTATAATTCACCCCTCCACTTT.

Details on this clone: At one boundary the junction diverges from the germline segment, which might be a read error. The V gene is TRBV10-3, the J gene TRBJ1-6; 7 bases fit TRBD1. Per the germline V gene, CDR1 is ENHRY and CDR2 is SYGVKD. The CDR3 has 14 residues. CDR3 residues: CATSGTGARSPLHF. CDR3 nucleotide sequence: TGTGCCACCAGTGGTACAGGGGCGCGATCACCCCTCCACTTT.

The CDR3 loop is CASSIGQGASEKLFF. CDR3 in DNA: TGTGCCAGTAGTATTGGACAGGGGGCGAGTGAAAAACTGTTTTTT. The chain links TRBV19 to TRBJ1-4; 11 bases are shared with TRBD1. Germline CDR1 is LNHDA and CDR2 is SQIVND (reference sequence). The trim removed 3 bases at V and 7 bases at J, leaving 4 bases unmatched. CDR3 length equals 15 residues. Supplemented by reference TRBV19 and TRBJ1-4, the full variable domain reads DGGITQSPKYLFRKEGQNVTLSCEQNLNHDAMYWYRQDPGQGLRLIYYSQIVNDFQKGDIAEGYSVSREKKESFPLTVTSAQKNPTAFYLCASSIGQGASEKLFFGSGTQLSVL.

This clone was detected once. The chain is built from TRBV7-2 and TRBJ1-5, with 7 nucleotides matching TRBD1. J lost 4 bases, V lost 5 bases, and 2 bases had no gene match. Germline assignment: CDR1 SGHTA and CDR2 FQGNSA. This CDR3 comprises 13 residues. The CDR3 sequence: CASSMDRNQPQHF. Here the CDR3 DNA reads TGTGCCAGCAGCATGGACAGGAATCAGCCCCAGCATTTT.

This clone was counted at least ten times. The rearrangement links TRBV10-3 to TRBJ1-5; 8 bases match TRBD1. The CDR3 consists of 15 residues. V shed 6 bases and J 4 bases; nucleotides not matched to a gene: 8. The germline V gene has CDR1 ENHRY and CDR2 SYGVKD. Here the CDR3 DNA reads TGTGCCATCAGCAAGGGGACAGGATATAATCAGCCCCAGCATTTT. Its translation is CAISKGTGYNQPQHF.

The chain joins TRBV7-2 to TRBJ2-7; 8 nucleotides line up with TRBD2. The CDR3 length is 16 residues. Trimming cost V 4 bases and J 0 bases; bases outside gene matches: 8. Looked up from germline, CDR1 is SGHTA and CDR2 is FQGNSA. In DNA form, the CDR3 reads TGTGCCAGCAGCTCTAGGGCCGGGACTAGCTCCTACGAGCAGTACTTC. Translation: CASSSRAGTSSYEQYF. Full variable domain (outside the CDR3, taken from reference TRBV7-2 and TRBJ2-7): GAGVSQSPSNKVTEKGKDVELRCDPISGHTALYWYRQSLGQGLEFLIYFQGNSAPDKSGLPSDRFSAERTGGSVSTLTIQRTQQEDSAVYLCASSSRAGTSSYEQYFGPGTRLTVT.

This sequence joins TRBV7-9 and TRBJ2-5, with D uncertain. The V and J ends lost 5 bases and 3 bases respectively, with 10 bases between them. The germline V gene has CDR1 SEHNR and CDR2 FQNEAQ (reference sequence). The CDR3 is made up of 13 amino acids. Here the CDR3 reads CASSLRGEETQYF. In nucleotides, the CDR3 is TGTGCCAGCAGCCTTAGAGGAGAAGAGACCCAGTACTTC. Combining the CDR3 with reference TRBV7-9 and TRBJ2-5 gives the whole variable domain DTGVSQNPRHKITKRGQNVTFRCDPISEHNRLYWYRQTLGQGPEFLTYFQNEAQLEKSRLLSDRFSAERPKGSFSTLEIQRTEQGDSAMYLCASSLRGEETQYFGPGTRLLVL.

The table lists this clone with a count of one. V is TRBV7-2 and J is TRBJ1-1; D is uncertain. This CDR3 comprises 15 residues. The V gene's germline CDR1 is SGHTA and CDR2 FQGNSA. Trimming stripped 1 base from V and 3 bases from J, with 12 bases between. The CDR3 reads CASSLEGGPYTEAFF. The CDR3 DNA reads TGTGCCAGCAGCTTAGAGGGAGGGCCGTACACTGAAGCTTTCTTT.

The chain recombines TRBV24-1 with TRBJ2-3; 7 bases are shared with TRBD2. CDR3 length: 17 amino acids. The germline V gene has CDR1 KGHDR and CDR2 SFDVKD. The J segment lost 2 bases and the V segment lost 3 bases, leaving 10 bases of the junction unmatched. CDR3 nucleotide sequence: TGTGCCACCAGTGATCCTGTAGCGGGCGGATCCACAGATACGCAGTATTTT. It encodes CATSDPVAGGSTDTQYF.

The chain joins TRBV6-5 to TRBJ2-3; 7 nucleotides align to TRBD1. The CDR3 sequence is 13 residues long. Germline assignment: CDR1 MNHEY and CDR2 SVGAGI. J lost 6 bases, V lost 6 bases, and 6 bases had no gene match. The CDR3, as DNA: TGTGCCAGCAGAACTACAGGGGCGGATACGCAGTATTTT. Protein sequence: CASRTTGADTQYF.

V and J are TRBV23-1 and TRBJ1-2; D remains unclear. TRBV23-1 falls under the ORF class, with uncertain function. The CDR3 has 14 amino acids. Trimming cost V 0 bases and J 4 bases, with 9 bases left between them. The CDR3 spells CASSQSAVPYGYTF. CDR3 DNA sequence: TGCGCCAGCAGTCAATCGGCAGTCCCCTATGGCTACACCTTC.

The V gene is TRBV19, the J gene TRBJ1-4; 7 bases are a match to TRBD1. CDR1 LNHDA and CDR2 SQIVND come from the germline V gene (reference sequence). The junction had 9 bases not matched to a gene; V was cut back by 7 bases and J by 4 bases. There are 15 residues in the CDR3. The CDR3 nucleotides are TGTGCCAGTATCGATCGGGACAGTCTTAATGAAAAACTGTTTTTT. Translated: CASIDRDSLNEKLFF.

The genes are TRBV24-1 and TRBJ2-1; 12 nucleotides line up with TRBD2. CDR1 is KGHDR, CDR2 SFDVKD, per germline. Trimming removed 3 bases from V and 4 bases from J; junction bases left unmatched: 3. CDR3 length equals 16 residues. CDR3 sequence (DNA): TGTGCCACCAGTGATACTAGCGGGAGGAGGTACAATGAGCAGTTCTTC. Translating it yields CATSDTSGRRYNEQFF.